The next 19 T cell receptor beta chains were all read from a single sample in a study of tumor-infiltrating lymphocytes in primary liver carcinoma. Starting from around 0.45 ug of total RNA, TCR beta cDNA was produced with a primer in the constant region. Sequencing libraries for TCR beta derived from three nested multiplex PCR rounds that used slightly modified ARM-PCR. Primers for the first two PCR rounds were TRBV1-TRBV30 forward primers and a C-beta reverse primer (roughly 10 cycles per round). Using its own MiXCR run on the multiplex PCR reads, TCRdb lists one record per CDR3 protein. The sample yields about 210,000 distinct CDR3 sequences, 65% seen once. Germline DNA was also extracted, and blood RNA was taken from unsorted whole blood. The sequenced sample was peripheral blood. Receptor source: a woman aged 55 to 70 with primary liver carcinoma and hepatitis B virus infection.

The chain carries TRBV19 and TRBJ2-7; a possible D gene is TRBD2 (6 bases). V lost 5 bases and J 2 bases, leaving 13 bases between the germline ends. Per germline, CDR1 LNHDA and CDR2 SQIVND (reference sequence). This CDR3 is built from 14 residues. The CDR3 is CASSYRDSPYEQYF. CDR3 sequence (DNA): TGTGCCAGTAGTTACCGGGACTCACCCTACGAGCAGTACTTC.

Remarks on this clonotype: With a much larger clone just one base away, this may be a read error. V and J are TRBV7-9 and TRBJ2-1; TRBD2 agrees at 8 bases. This CDR3 comprises 16 residues. Per the germline V gene, CDR1 is SEHNR and CDR2 is FQNEAQ (reference sequence). CDR3 sequence (DNA): TGTGCCAGCAGCCGCGGTGGACTAGCCTTTATTAATGAGCATTTCTTC. Protein: CASSRGGLAFINEHFF.

The chain uses TRBV12-3 or TRBV12-4 and TRBJ1-1, with 7 bases matching TRBD1. The CDR3 is 19 amino acids. The ends lost 2 bases at V and 3 bases at J; junction bases unmatched: 18. CDR3 loop: CASSLRGIDRESGHTEAFF. The CDR3 DNA sequence: TGTGCCAGCAGTTTACGAGGGATTGACAGGGAGAGTGGTCACACTGAAGCTTTCTTT.

With regard to this clonotype: A clone one base away is much larger, so this may be a read error. The V call is TRBV5-5, the J call TRBJ2-5, with 8 bases fitting TRBD1. CDR3 size: 13 residues. V was clipped by 4 bases and J by 5 bases; unmatched bases: 4. Per the germline V gene, CDR1 is SGHKS and CDR2 is YYEKEE (reference sequence). CDR3 in amino acids: CASSRNRGETQYF. CDR3 in DNA: TGTGCCAGCAGCAGGAACAGGGGGGAGACCCAGTACTTC.

Of note for this clonotype: Given a much more abundant clone one base away, this may be a read error. The chain links TRBV4-1 to TRBJ2-1; 10 nucleotides agree with TRBD2. The CDR3 is 17 amino acids. Germline V CDR1 and CDR2: MGHRA, YSYEKL. V lost 0 bases to trimming and J lost 5 bases; unmatched junction nucleotides: 7. CDR3: CASSQEDLAGVNNEQFF. CDR3 nucleotide sequence: TGCGCCAGCAGCCAAGAGGATCTAGCGGGAGTCAACAATGAGCAGTTCTTC.

Concerning this clonotype itself: A much larger clone is a single base away; this may be a read error. This chain connects TRBV6-5 to TRBJ2-3; tentatively, D is TRBD1 (7 bases). Germline V gene sequence: CDR1 MNHEY, CDR2 SVGAGI. Trimming took off 7 bases at V and 4 bases at J, with 15 bases between the two ends. The length of the CDR3 is 14 residues. CDR3 residues: CASNWRGQSDTQYF. CDR3 nucleotides: TGTGCCAGCAACTGGAGGGGGCAGTCAGATACGCAGTATTTT.

This clonotype appeared a single time. CDR3 in amino acids: CASSLQGATDTQYF. The CDR3 DNA sequence: TGTGCCAGCAGCTTGCAGGGGGCAACAGATACGCAGTATTTT. The rearrangement uses TRBV5-6 and TRBJ2-3; 8 bases are a match to TRBD1. Trimming took 1 base from V and 3 from J; bases not matched to a gene: 1. The CDR3 is 14 residues long. Germline V gene sequence: CDR1 SGHDT, CDR2 YYEEEE.

This sequence joins TRBV5-4 and TRBJ2-3; 12 bases fit TRBD2. With 3 bases clipped from V and 6 bases from J, the junction kept 5 bases outside the gene matches. The CDR3 has 15 amino acids. The germline V gene encodes CDR1 SGHNT and CDR2 YYREEE (reference sequence). CDR3 in DNA: TGTGCCAGCAGCTCACTAGCGGGAGGTGATGATACGCAGTATTTT. This gives the protein CASSSLAGGDDTQYF.

In this sample, this clonotype turned up a few times. The chain has TRBV28 and TRBJ2-7, with a possible D match to TRBD2 (6 bases). Between the trimmed V and J ends, which lost 6 bases and 6 bases, there was a span of 21 bases. Germline V gene lookup returns CDR1 MDHEN and CDR2 SYDVKM. The CDR3 covers 15 residues. The CDR3 sequence: CASSPAGGAVIEQYF. The CDR3 DNA reads as TGTGCCAGCAGCCCGGCCGGGGGAGCGGTGATCGAGCAGTACTTC.

The chain links TRBV11-2 to TRBJ2-1; perhaps TRBD1 as D (5 bases). Trimming pared 10 bases from V and 7 bases from J, leaving 20 bases between. This CDR3 has 14 amino acids. Germline V gene data show CDR1 as SGHAT and CDR2 as FQNNGV. The CDR3 protein is CATGLYRMGNEQFF. The CDR3 nucleotides read TGTGCCACCGGCTTATACAGGATGGGGAATGAGCAGTTCTTC.

V is TRBV6-5 and J is TRBJ1-1; possible D gene TRBD1, 5 bases. The CDR3 consists of 15 residues. V was shortened by 4 bases and J by 0 bases, with 12 bases between the two germline ends. Germline lookup yields CDR1 MNHEY and CDR2 SVGAGI. The CDR3 bases are TGTGCCAGCAGTTTTGGGGGTGAGGTGAACACTGAAGCTTTCTTT. As protein: CASSFGGEVNTEAFF.

As concerns this clonotype: One end of the junction varies from germline; a read error may be responsible. The chain has TRBV11-2 and TRBJ2-7; 13 bases agree with TRBD2. CDR1 is SGHAT, CDR2 FQNNGV, per germline. The CDR3 consists of 19 residues. CDR3 sequence reads: CASSTSGRARIFWSYEKYF. CDR3 in DNA: TGTGCCAGCAGTACTAGCGGGAGGGCCCGGATATTTTGGTCCTACGAGAAGTACTTC. The full variable domain, rest sourced from reference TRBV11-2 and TRBJ2-7, is EAGVAQSPRYKIIEKRQSVAFWCNPISGHATLYWYQQILGQGPKLLIQFQNNGVVDDSQLPKDRFSAERLKGVDSTLKIQPAKLEDSAVYLCASSTSGRARIFWSYEKYFGPGTRLTVT.

The chain couples TRBV12-3 or TRBV12-4 to TRBJ1-5; D unclear. The germline V and J ends were trimmed by 5 bases and 3 bases, with 14 bases remaining between them. This CDR3 spans 15 amino acids. In DNA form, the CDR3 reads TGTGCCAGCAGTCTGACCGGATTGATCAATCAGCCCCAGCATTTT. It specifies CASSLTGLINQPQHF.

This clonotype was found many times. The chain joins TRBV12-3 or TRBV12-4 to TRBJ1-5; D is ambiguous. The ends were cut back, 3 bases at V and 4 bases at J, with 7 bases in the middle. The CDR3 contains 13 residues. The CDR3 nucleotides are TGTGCCAGCAGTTTTTTCAGAAATCAGCCCCAGCATTTT. Protein: CASSFFRNQPQHF.

The table lists this clonotype with many counts. The rearrangement links TRBV10-3 to TRBJ2-2; D is undetermined. This CDR3 has 14 residues. Germline CDR1 ENHRY, CDR2 SYGVKD. Trimming took off 8 bases at V and 6 bases at J, with 16 bases between the two ends. The CDR3 is CAISHPDVSGELFF. As DNA, the CDR3 is TGTGCCATCTCGCACCCTGACGTCTCCGGGGAGCTGTTTTTT.

The chain carries TRBV24-1 and TRBJ2-1; no clear D gene. CDR1 is KGHDR and CDR2 is SFDVKD in the germline V gene. The CDR3 has 14 amino acids. The V gene lost 4 bases and the J gene lost 7 bases, with 13 bases spanning the gap. The CDR3, as DNA: TGTGCCACCAGTGACCCACCTGAAGGGAATGAGCAGTTCTTC. Its translation is CATSDPPEGNEQFF.

The chain couples TRBV5-1 to TRBJ1-6, with a weak D call TRBD1 (5 bases). Per germline, CDR1 SGHRS and CDR2 YFSETQ. Trimming removed 0 bases from V and 7 bases from J, with 20 bases in between. The CDR3 spans 18 residues. The chain's CDR3 is CASSLETVAKNQNSPLHF. CDR3 sequence (DNA): TGCGCCAGCAGCTTGGAGACAGTTGCGAAGAATCAAAATTCACCCCTCCACTTT.

This clonotype was picked up a small number of times. The chain joins TRBV6-1 to TRBJ2-2, with D uncertain. Trimming removed 1 base at V and 6 bases at J, with 12 bases between. In germline, CDR1 is MNHNS, CDR2 SASEGT. The CDR3 contains 15 residues. The CDR3 spells CASSEGWWLAGELFF. DNA for the CDR3: TGTGCCAGCAGTGAAGGGTGGTGGCTCGCCGGGGAGCTGTTTTTT.

As regards this clonotype: Sequence at one end of the junction differs from germline and may be a read error. The chain recombines TRBV6-1 with TRBJ1-1; maybe TRBD1 (6 bases). CDR1 and CDR2 (germline): MNHNS, SASEGT. The CDR3 contains 15 residues. The CDR3 DNA follows: TGCGCCAGCAGTCCTAAGGGGGGGGCAGGGACTGAAGCTCTCTTT. Its protein product is CASSPKGGAGTEALF.